The 6 T cell receptor beta chains given below trace back to one sample, sequenced in a study of post-analysis software for immune sequencing data. TCR beta cDNA libraries had unique molecular identifiers. Each CDR3 protein gets one entry after TCRdb re-called the PCR reads with MiXCR. The sample holds over 300,000 distinct CDR3 sequences, 30% to 45% seen once. Study-wide points: About five TRBV segments appeared more often in patients than in controls, and TRBV5-6, TRBV5-1 and TRBV20-1 were among these.

No antigen has been identified for these receptors. Material: blood. These receptors were collected from a girl aged 5-17 years with multiple sclerosis.

CDR3 residues: CASSTLYGKGGLAGRQNIQYF. The CDR3, as DNA: TGTGCCAGCAGTACCCTCTATGGGAAGGGGGGGCTAGCGGGGCGTCAAAACATTCAGTACTTC. V usage is TRBV27 and J usage is TRBJ2-4, with 9 bases identical to TRBD2. CDR1 and CDR2 (germline): MNHEY, SMNVEV (reference sequence). V shed 5 bases and J 5 bases; nucleotides not matched to a gene: 25. The CDR3 contains 21 residues.

The chain joins TRBV6-1 to TRBJ2-5, with 9 bases fitting TRBD2. This CDR3 is 17 amino acids long. After removal of 4 bases from V and 1 base from J, the junction contained 10 bases not matched to a gene. In germline, CDR1 is MNHNS, CDR2 SASEGT. The CDR3: CASSVTSGGMTQETQYF. CDR3 DNA sequence: TGTGCCAGCAGTGTGACTAGCGGAGGCATGACCCAAGAGACCCAGTACTTC.

This clonotype was seen more than once but under ten times. The junction differs from germline at one of its ends, possibly a read error. V usage is TRBV6-5 and J usage is TRBJ2-5; D is perhaps TRBD2 (6 bases). The CDR3 totals 15 residues. Per the germline V gene, CDR1 is MNHEY and CDR2 is SVGAGI. CDR3 in amino acids: CAGSRVGGYQETQYF. Written as DNA, the CDR3 is TGTGCCGGCAGCCGAGTTGGGGGGTACCAAGAGACCCAGTACTTC.

V usage is TRBV20-1 and J usage is TRBJ1-5; 10 bases map to TRBD1. The germline V gene encodes CDR1 DFQATT and CDR2 SNEGSKA (reference sequence). The V and J ends lost 5 bases and 1 base, in that order; junction bases with no gene match: 14. The CDR3 is 18 amino acids. Written as DNA, the CDR3 is TGCAGTGCTGGGGAGCCGGGACAGGGGCTTGTGAGCAATCAGCCCCAGCATTTT. It codes for CSAGEPGQGLVSNQPQHF.

This clonotype has more than one count but fewer than ten. The rearrangement links TRBV6-5 to TRBJ2-2; 11 bases are shared with TRBD1. The V gene's germline CDR1 is MNHEY and CDR2 SVGAGI. The CDR3 covers 16 residues. Trimming removed 6 bases from V and 6 bases from J; junction bases left unmatched: 9. DNA of the CDR3: TGTGCCAGCAGGCCCACCGGGACAGGGGGAGCCGGGGAGCTGTTTTTT. It codes for CASRPTGTGGAGELFF.

This clonotype came up many times. This rearrangement joins TRBV12-3 or TRBV12-4 to TRBJ2-3, with D possibly TRBD2 on 5 matching bases. Trimming removed 5 bases at V and 6 bases at J, with 12 bases between. The CDR3 length is 13 residues. The DNA for the CDR3 is TGTGCCAGCAGTCCCGGCAGGAGGGATACGCAGTATTTT. It codes for CASSPGRRDTQYF.